This T cell receptor (beta chain) was sequenced during a study of blood T cell repertoires in COVID-19. This table comes from immunoSEQ multiplex PCR, and its TCRdb copy is limited to in-frame clones, with some not included. This sample has 150,000 or so clones, with 80% to 90% found just once. Germline V gives CDR1 SGHRS, CDR2 YFSETQ. Trimming took off 0 bases at V and 5 bases at J, with 9 bases between the two ends. The CDR3 extends over 14 amino acids. The chain employs TRBV5-1 and TRBJ2-1; no clear D gene. The sample consisted of peripheral blood. The sequence was obtained from a woman in her forties with acute or convalescent COVID-19. CDR3 nucleotides: TGCGCCAGCAGCTTGGAAGGAGCTAACAATGAGCAGTTCTTC. Translation: CASSLEGANNEQFF.